This T cell receptor beta chain is from a study of CD8+ T cells in alopecia areata. Across the whole study: Patients remained on tofacitinib for 6 to 18 months and then went 6 months without it. General observations from the study: Across lesional scalp, and particularly alopecia totalis/universalis, clonality surpassed that of normal scalp.

Note on this clone: What it binds is not known.

The CDR3 contains 17 residues. V was pared by 4 bases and J by 5 bases, with 21 bases between. Germline V lookup: CDR1 SGHVS, CDR2 FNYEAQ. Alopecia areata patients gave lesional scalp punch biopsies and peripheral blood samples. In each case, RNA was isolated and then reverse transcribed into cDNA as the sequencing template. This table comes from immunoSEQ multiplex PCR, and its TCRdb copy is limited to in-frame clones, with some not included. The table lists 130,000 to 150,000 clones, about 89% of them singletons. The chain links TRBV7-6 to TRBJ2-1, with D perhaps assigned TRBD1 or TRBD2 (5 bases each). The sequencing used CD8+ T cells sorted from blood, collected at week 0. The TCR comes from a human donor with alopecia areata. The CDR3 spells CASSSRGRGIGDNEQFF. CDR3 DNA: TGTGCCAGCAGCTCCCGTGGCCGGGGCATTGGGGACAATGAGCAGTTCTTC.